Included here is one T cell receptor (beta chain) sequence, with context. Its antigen is undetermined. PCR was performed using 60 Vbeta and 13 Jbeta primers. Using immunoSEQ multiplex PCR, the repertoire was profiled, and TCRdb retains in-frame clones only, with some absent. The data contain 160,000 or so clones, almost 80% of them singletons. The source of the sample is a study of cytomegalovirus exposure and HLA in healthy donors. Study-wide results and caveats: Earlier analysis found most TCR beta V segments productive about 87% or about 30% of the time. Relative to equally common others, HLA-associated TCR beta chains showed greater clonal expansion in a later analysis.

Per the germline V gene, CDR1 is SGDLS and CDR2 is YYNGEE. The V end was cut by 1 base, the J end by 3 bases, with 10 bases between. This CDR3 is built from 15 residues. This receptor was obtained from a male donor in good health and CMV-seronegative. The rearrangement links TRBV9 to TRBJ1-4; weak D call: TRBD1 (5 bases). The sample taken for sequencing was PBMCs. CDR3 loop: CASSVSQGPNEKLFF. In DNA, the CDR3 is TGTGCCAGCAGCGTATCTCAGGGTCCTAATGAAAAACTGTTTTTT. The variable domain in full, with the rest retrieved from reference TRBV9 and TRBJ1-4, is DSGVTQTPKHLITATGQRVTLRCSPRSGDLSVYWYQQSLDQGLQFLIQYYNGEERAKGNILERFSAQQFPDLHSELNLSSLELGDSALYFCASSVSQGPNEKLFFGSGTQLSVL.